A selection of T cell receptor beta chains follows, all from one sample in a study of blood T cells in healthy people across ages. MiXCR, applied by TCRdb to the 5' RACE reads, yields one record per CDR3 protein. Here the sample spans 790,000 or so distinct CDR3 sequences, roughly 46% being singletons. The sequencing input was blood. The receptors stem from a man of 80 years or more in good health. Both conserved end residues are part of each CDR3. D genes are given only for firm matches. Size values are once, few and many counts, or a class for expanded clones, and some rows have none.

18	TRBV7-2	TRBD2	NA	TRBJ2-1	CASSLNMLAGGLYNEQFF	TGTGCCAGCAGCTTAAATATGCTAGCGGGAGGTCTCTACAATGAGCAGTTCTTC
16	TRBV9	NA	NA	TRBJ2-3	CASSPRHTRGTDTQYF	TGTGCCAGCAGCCCACGCCATACTAGGGGCACAGATACGCAGTATTTT
17	TRBV7-3	NA	once	TRBJ2-3	CASSSGAPGTSTDTQYF	TGTGCCAGCAGCTCGGGGGCCCCGGGGACTAGCACAGATACGCAGTATTTT
12	TRBV27	NA	NA	TRBJ2-1	CASSRAPNEQFF	TGTGCCAGCAGCCGGGCGCCGAATGAGCAGTTCTTC
16	TRBV6-2/TRBV6-3	TRBD2	NA	TRBJ2-4	CASSYRGEVAKNIQYF	TGTGCCAGCAGTTACCGGGGGGAGGTAGCCAAAAACATTCAGTACTTC
17	TRBV9	NA	NA	TRBJ2-5	CASSVGILQDFQEAQYF	TGTGCCAGCAGCGTAGGGATTTTACAGGACTTCCAAGAGGCCCAGTACTTC
17	TRBV25-1	TRBD2	few	TRBJ2-6	CASSRLAQSSGANVLTF	TGTGCCAGCAGTAGACTAGCGCAGAGCTCTGGGGCCAACGTCCTGACTTTC
13	TRBV5-1	TRBD1	NA	TRBJ2-7	CASSWTGDYEQYF	TGCGCCAGCAGCTGGACAGGTGACTACGAGCAGTACTTC
17	TRBV7-6	NA	NA	TRBJ2-7	CASSLGGAGSVSYEQYF	TGTGCCAGCAGCTTAGGGGGGGCAGGATCTGTTTCCTACGAGCAGTACTTC
16	TRBV12-3/TRBV12-4	NA	NA	TRBJ1-5	CASSPRRKGYNQPQHF	TGTGCCAGCAGTCCGCGCCGCAAGGGGTACAATCAGCCCCAGCATTTT
15	TRBV3-1	NA	NA	TRBJ2-1	CASSQGSERHNEQFF	TGTGCCAGCAGCCAAGGAAGCGAGCGACACAATGAGCAGTTCTTC
17	TRBV5-1	TRBD2	few	TRBJ2-1	CASSLEGLAGAYNEQFF	TGCGCCAGCAGCTTGGAGGGACTAGCGGGAGCCTACAATGAGCAGTTCTTC
16	TRBV7-2	TRBD2	once	TRBJ2-7	CASSLDTAGGGDEQYF	TGTGCCAGCAGCTTAGATACGGCGGGGGGCGGAGACGAGCAGTACTTC
15	TRBV10-3	NA	NA	TRBJ1-1	CAISESPLPNTEAFF	TGTGCCATCAGTGAGTCCCCCTTACCGAACACTGAAGCTTTCTTT
14	TRBV29-1	NA	NA	TRBJ1-5	CSVGGGAGNQPQHF	TGCAGCGTGGGAGGGGGGGCGGGCAATCAGCCCCAGCATTTT
17	TRBV14	NA	few	TRBJ2-1	CASSQDYPGARVGEQFF	TGTGCCAGCAGCCAAGATTACCCGGGGGCGCGAGTAGGTGAGCAGTTCTTC